This passage covers 20 T cell receptor beta chains from one sample sequenced in a study of shared clonotypes between healthy human individuals. Only in-frame clones appear in the TCRdb table, and some are missing; sequencing was by immunoSEQ multiplex PCR. The repertoire consists of some 320,000 clones, with roughly 91% occurring once and the leading ten covering around 16%. The sequenced material came from memory CD8+ T cells sorted from blood. The subset is: CD45RO+ cells pooled with CCR7-negative TemRA cells. These receptors were taken from a man between 18 and 35 years old in good health.

The chain links TRBV5-4 to TRBJ2-2; D gene ambiguous. CDR3 length: 13 residues. Trimming cost V 1 base and J 1 base, with 2 bases left between them. Germline V CDR1 and CDR2: SGHNT, YYREEE (reference sequence). The CDR3 loop reads CASSLWNTGELFF. The DNA for the CDR3 is TGTGCCAGCAGCTTGTGGAACACCGGGGAGCTGTTTTTT. Combining the CDR3 with reference TRBV5-4 and TRBJ2-2 gives the whole variable domain ETGVTQSPTHLIKTRGQQVTLRCSSQSGHNTVSWYQQALGQGPQFIFQYYREEENGRGNFPPRFSGLQFPNYSSELNVNALELDDSALYLCASSLWNTGELFFGEGSRLTVL.

The rearrangement links TRBV5-1 to TRBJ2-4; 8 bases are a match to TRBD2. V lost 0 bases and J lost 7; bases outside the gene matches: 12. The CDR3 extends over 17 amino acids. From germline, CDR1 is SGHRS and CDR2 YFSETQ. The DNA for the CDR3 is TGCGCCAGCAGCTTGGTTGCTAGCGGGCAAAGAGGGAACATTCAGTACTTC. Residues: CASSLVASGQRGNIQYF.

CDR3 sequence: CASNTGVGTEAFF. Written as DNA, the CDR3 is TGTGCCAGCAATACAGGGGTTGGCACTGAAGCTTTCTTT. The chain joins TRBV6-5 to TRBJ1-1, with 7 bases aligning to TRBD1. J was trimmed by 4 bases and V by 7 bases; bases with no gene match: 6. The germline gives CDR1 MNHEY, CDR2 SVGAGI. This CDR3 comprises 13 residues.

This clone occurred many times. This chain connects TRBV6-1 to TRBJ2-7; a weak D match, TRBD1 (6 bases). Germline-derived CDR1 and CDR2 are MNHNS and SASEGT. This CDR3 has 16 amino acids. V lost 4 bases and J 3 bases, leaving 19 bases between the germline ends. CDR3 in amino acids: CASSAQGYLLNYEQYF. CDR3 bases: TGTGCCAGCAGTGCACAGGGATATCTCCTTAACTACGAGCAGTACTTC.

The chain carries TRBV6-6 and TRBJ1-1, with TRBD1 as a possible D gene (5 bases). Trimming removed 3 bases at V and 0 bases at J, with 11 bases between. The germline gives CDR1 MNHNY, CDR2 SVGAGI (reference sequence). The CDR3 covers 15 residues. Here the CDR3 reads CASSYGAVVNTEAFF. DNA for the CDR3: TGTGCCAGCAGTTATGGGGCAGTAGTGAACACTGAAGCTTTCTTT.

This chain links TRBV10-2 with TRBJ2-3; 7 nucleotides match TRBD1. The CDR3 is made up of 15 amino acids. V lost 3 bases, J lost 5 bases, and 8 bases stayed unmatched. The germline CDR1 and CDR2 sequences are WSHSY and SAAADI. The CDR3 reads CASSEYRGLGDTQYF. The CDR3 DNA reads TGCGCCAGCAGTGAATACAGGGGATTAGGAGATACGCAGTATTTT.

The J gene is TRBJ2-3, the V gene TRBV18; 8 bases fit TRBD1. Trimming removed 1 base from V and 10 bases from J; junction bases left unmatched: 13. The CDR3 is 16 amino acids. Germline lookup yields CDR1 KGHSH and CDR2 LQKENI. DNA of the CDR3: TGTGCCAGCTCACCACAATCAGGGGGCGTCTCCACTCCGCAGTATTTT. It yields the protein CASSPQSGGVSTPQYF.

This clone was seen a single time. This chain joins TRBV13 and TRBJ2-1; TRBD2 aligns across 16 bases. The CDR3 extends over 17 amino acids. Germline-derived CDR1 and CDR2 are PRHDT and FYEKMQ (reference sequence). V was pared by 4 bases and J by 5 bases, with 5 bases of the junction left unmatched. The CDR3 DNA sequence: TGTGCCAGCAGCTGGGGGACTAGCGGGAGGGCCCACAATGAGCAGTTCTTC. Translation gives CASSWGTSGRAHNEQFF.

V usage is TRBV11-3 and J usage is TRBJ2-5; the D gene is possibly TRBD2 (5 bases). Germline lookup yields CDR1 SGHNT and CDR2 YENEEA. The length of the CDR3 is 14 residues. The V end lost 1 base, the J end lost 3 bases, and 9 bases lay between the germline ends. As DNA, the CDR3 is TGTGCCAGCAGCTTAGGATACGGGGAAGAGACCCAGTACTTC. Translated: CASSLGYGEETQYF. Combining the CDR3 with reference TRBV11-3 and TRBJ2-5 gives the whole variable domain EAGVVQSPRYKIIEKKQPVAFWCNPISGHNTLYWYLQNLGQGPELLIRYENEEAVDDSQLPKDRFSAERLKGVDSTLKIQPAELGDSAVYLCASSLGYGEETQYFGPGTRLLVL.

This clone has a count of ten or more. V is TRBV19 and J is TRBJ1-1; unclear D gene. V lost 6 bases, J lost 1 base, and 9 bases lay in between. This CDR3 contains 13 residues. Germline loops: CDR1 LNHDA, CDR2 SQIVND (reference sequence). DNA of the CDR3: TGTGCCAGTAGCCAATACGAGAACACTGAAGCTTTCTTT. Residues: CASSQYENTEAFF.

Only one count was recorded for this clone. J is TRBJ2-1 and V is TRBV9; 8 bases align to TRBD1. The germline V gene encodes CDR1 SGDLS and CDR2 YYNGEE. CDR3 length: 15 amino acids. After removal of 3 bases from V and 4 bases from J, the junction contained 6 bases not matched to a gene. The CDR3 nucleotides read TGTGCCAGCAGCGGAGGACAGGGACATTACAATGAGCAGTTCTTC. It translates to CASSGGQGHYNEQFF.

Only one count was recorded for this clone. The V call is TRBV29-1, the J call TRBJ2-1; 10 bases match TRBD2. This CDR3 is built from 13 residues. Trimming cost V 4 bases and J 7 bases; bases outside gene matches: 4. Looked up from germline, CDR1 is SQVTM and CDR2 is ANQGSEA. The CDR3, as DNA: TGCAGCGTTGCCGGGACTAGCGTGAATGAGCAGTTCTTC. Translated, it gives CSVAGTSVNEQFF.

This clone was recorded many times. The rearrangement links TRBV2 to TRBJ2-3, with TRBD1 matching over 9 bases. Germline V gene lookup returns CDR1 SNHLY and CDR2 FYNNEI. The V gene end was trimmed by 5 bases and the J gene end by 5 bases; junction bases not matched to a gene: 8. CDR3 length equals 15 residues. The CDR3 DNA reads as TGTGCCAGCAGTTACTCCGGGACAGGGTTAGATACGCAGTATTTT. It codes for CASSYSGTGLDTQYF.

The chain joins TRBV2 to TRBJ1-2; D may be TRBD1 (5 bases). The CDR3 is 14 residues long. CDR1 is SNHLY and CDR2 is FYNNEI in the germline V gene. With 3 bases removed from V and 4 bases from J, the gap between germline ends came to 12 bases. CDR3 in amino acids: CASSEGGTSYGYTF. The CDR3 DNA sequence: TGTGCCAGCAGTGAGGGGGGGACGAGCTATGGCTACACCTTC.

The V and J genes are TRBV29-1 and TRBJ2-1; 13 bases are shared with TRBD2. The CDR3 consists of 13 residues. Unmatched junction bases numbered 3, after V lost 7 bases and J lost 6 bases. CDR1 is SQVTM, CDR2 ANQGSEA, per germline. The CDR3 sequence: CSAGTSGINEQFF. The CDR3 nucleotides are TGCAGCGCTGGGACTAGCGGGATCAATGAGCAGTTCTTC.

The chain recombines TRBV9 with TRBJ2-3; the D is unclear. The CDR3 length is 13 residues. V lost 5 bases, J lost 0 bases, and 7 bases lay in between. Germline values: CDR1 SGDLS, CDR2 YYNGEE. The CDR3 region has the DNA TGTGCCAGCAGTCGTCTAAGCACAGATACGCAGTATTTT. Amino acid sequence: CASSRLSTDTQYF.

V is TRBV13 and J is TRBJ2-2, with unresolved D. V was trimmed by 0 bases and J by 6 bases, leaving 5 bases between them. The CDR3 covers 13 residues. Germline V lookup: CDR1 PRHDT, CDR2 FYEKMQ (reference sequence). Here the CDR3 DNA reads TGTGCCAGCAGCTTAGGCGGAGCCGGGGAGCTGTTTTTT. Translated: CASSLGGAGELFF.

This CDR3 is CASSVRGSDTQYF. CDR3 sequence (DNA): TGTGCCAGCAGTGTGAGGGGGTCAGATACGCAGTATTTT. The chain combines TRBV6-6 with TRBJ2-3, with a possible D match to TRBD1 (6 bases). V shed 5 bases and J shed 4 bases, with 10 bases lying between them. The CDR3 totals 13 residues. Germline V gives CDR1 MNHNY, CDR2 SVGAGI (reference sequence).

The chain is built from TRBV7-9 and TRBJ2-5, with D perhaps given as TRBD1 or TRBD2 (7 bases each). Trimming left V 5 bases short and J 1 base short, with 20 bases between. The CDR3 loop spans 17 amino acids. Germline assignment: CDR1 SEHNR and CDR2 FQNEAQ (reference sequence). The CDR3 sequence is CASSPGGAGVGQETQYF. The CDR3 DNA is TGTGCCAGCAGCCCAGGGGGGGCGGGAGTCGGCCAAGAGACCCAGTACTTC.

The rearrangement uses TRBV5-1 and TRBJ1-1, with 8 nucleotides matching TRBD1. Trimming removed 9 bases from V and 2 bases from J; junction bases left unmatched: 12. The CDR3 has 15 residues. Germline-derived CDR1 and CDR2 are SGHRS and YFSETQ. CDR3 protein: CATRLGQDFNTEAFF. CDR3 bases: TGCGCCACCCGGTTGGGACAGGATTTTAACACTGAAGCTTTCTTT.